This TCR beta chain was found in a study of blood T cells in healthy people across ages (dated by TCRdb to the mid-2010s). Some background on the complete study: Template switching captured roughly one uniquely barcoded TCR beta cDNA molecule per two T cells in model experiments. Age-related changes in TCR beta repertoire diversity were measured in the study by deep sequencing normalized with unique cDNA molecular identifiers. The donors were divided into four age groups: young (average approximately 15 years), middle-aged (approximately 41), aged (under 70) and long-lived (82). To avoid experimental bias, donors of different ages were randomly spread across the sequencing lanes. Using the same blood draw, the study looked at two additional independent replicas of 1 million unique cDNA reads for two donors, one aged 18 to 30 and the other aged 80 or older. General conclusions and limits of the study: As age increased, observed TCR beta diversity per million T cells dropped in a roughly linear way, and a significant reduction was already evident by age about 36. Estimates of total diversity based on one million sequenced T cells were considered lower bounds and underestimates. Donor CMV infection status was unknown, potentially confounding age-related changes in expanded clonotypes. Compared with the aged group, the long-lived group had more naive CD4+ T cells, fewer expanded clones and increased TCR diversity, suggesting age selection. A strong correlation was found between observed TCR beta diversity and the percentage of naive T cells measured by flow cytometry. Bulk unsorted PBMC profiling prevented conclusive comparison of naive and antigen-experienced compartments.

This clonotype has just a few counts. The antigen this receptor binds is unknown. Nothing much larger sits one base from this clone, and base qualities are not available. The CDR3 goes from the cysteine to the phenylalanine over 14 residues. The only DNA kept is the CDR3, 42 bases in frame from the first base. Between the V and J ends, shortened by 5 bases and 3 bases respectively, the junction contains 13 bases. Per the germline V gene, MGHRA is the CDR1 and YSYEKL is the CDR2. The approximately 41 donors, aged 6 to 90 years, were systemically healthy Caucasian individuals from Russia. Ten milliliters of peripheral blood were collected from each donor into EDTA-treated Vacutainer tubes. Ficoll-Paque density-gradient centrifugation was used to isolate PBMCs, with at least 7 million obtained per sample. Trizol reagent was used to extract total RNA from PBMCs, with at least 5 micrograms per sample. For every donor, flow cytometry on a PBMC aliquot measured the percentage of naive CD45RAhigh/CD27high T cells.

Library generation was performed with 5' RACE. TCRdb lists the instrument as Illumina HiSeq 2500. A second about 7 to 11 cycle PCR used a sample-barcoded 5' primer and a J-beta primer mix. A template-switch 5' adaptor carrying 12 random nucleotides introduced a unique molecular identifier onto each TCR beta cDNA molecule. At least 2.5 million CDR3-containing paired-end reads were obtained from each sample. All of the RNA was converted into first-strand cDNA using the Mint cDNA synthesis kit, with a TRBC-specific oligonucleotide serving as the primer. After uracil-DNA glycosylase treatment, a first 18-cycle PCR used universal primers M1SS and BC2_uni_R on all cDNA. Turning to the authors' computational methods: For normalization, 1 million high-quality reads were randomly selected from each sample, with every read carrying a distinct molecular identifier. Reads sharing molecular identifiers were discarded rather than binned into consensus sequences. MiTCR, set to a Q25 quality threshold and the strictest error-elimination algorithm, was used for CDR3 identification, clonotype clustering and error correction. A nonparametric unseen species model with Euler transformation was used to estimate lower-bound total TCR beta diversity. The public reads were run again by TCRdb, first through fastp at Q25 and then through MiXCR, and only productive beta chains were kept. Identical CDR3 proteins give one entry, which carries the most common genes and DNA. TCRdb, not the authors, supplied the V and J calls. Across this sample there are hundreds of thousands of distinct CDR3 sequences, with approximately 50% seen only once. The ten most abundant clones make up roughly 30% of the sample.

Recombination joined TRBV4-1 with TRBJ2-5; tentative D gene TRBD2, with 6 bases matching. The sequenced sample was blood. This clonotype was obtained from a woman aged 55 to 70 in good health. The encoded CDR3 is CASSSGTDKETQYF. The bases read TGCGCCAGCAGCTCCGGGACTGATAAAGAGACCCAGTACTTC.